These 19 T cell receptor beta chains originate from one sample sequenced in a study of blood T cell repertoires in COVID-19. The repertoire was sequenced with immunoSEQ multiplex PCR; TCRdb's copy has only in-frame clones and lacks some. Of about 50,000 clones in the sample, 80% to 90% were seen once. The sample consisted of peripheral blood. The receptors stem from a human donor in a cohort sampled during active COVID-19.

This chain uses TRBV7-9 with TRBJ2-7; 10 bases map to TRBD1. The CDR3 is 17 residues long. The junction had 12 bases not matched to a gene; V was cut back by 2 bases and J by 5 bases. The germline gives CDR1 SEHNR, CDR2 FQNEAQ (reference sequence). The CDR3 spells CASSLYPRDRGSDEQYF. The DNA of the CDR3 is TGTGCCAGCAGCTTATACCCCCGGGACAGGGGCTCGGACGAGCAGTACTTC.

The chain combines TRBV7-9 with TRBJ2-1; 10 positions agree with TRBD2. The CDR3 totals 15 residues. CDR1 is SEHNR, CDR2 FQNEAQ, per germline (reference sequence). V trimming: 5 bases; J trimming: 6 bases; junction bases outside the gene matches: 7. CDR3 residues: CASSGSGRGFNEQFF. CDR3 sequence (DNA): TGTGCCAGCAGCGGAAGCGGGAGGGGGTTCAATGAGCAGTTCTTC. Looking up the rest from reference TRBV7-9 and TRBJ2-1 gives the full variable domain: DTGVSQNPRHKITKRGQNVTFRCDPISEHNRLYWYRQTLGQGPEFLTYFQNEAQLEKSRLLSDRFSAERPKGSFSTLEIQRTEQGDSAMYLCASSGSGRGFNEQFFGPGTRLTVL.

The rearrangement links TRBV6-5 to TRBJ1-1; 8 nucleotides line up with TRBD1. Germline CDR1 is MNHEY and CDR2 is SVGAGI. The V and J ends lost 6 bases and 11 bases, in that order; junction bases with no gene match: 14. The length of the CDR3 is 14 residues. DNA of the CDR3: TGTGCCAGCAGCTTTGGTCGGGACAGGAGGACGGCTTTCTTT. Residues: CASSFGRDRRTAFF.

The chain is built from TRBV27 and TRBJ2-1; 8 nucleotides align to TRBD1. The CDR3 totals 14 residues. J was trimmed by 2 bases and V by 6 bases; bases with no gene match: 3. Germline CDR1 reads MNHEY; CDR2 reads SMNVEV (reference sequence). CDR3 residues: CASSTGQAYNEQFF. Here the CDR3 DNA reads TGTGCCAGCAGCACGGGACAGGCCTACAATGAGCAGTTCTTC.

The rearrangement links TRBV19 to TRBJ1-1, with D maybe TRBD1 (6 bases). Germline CDR1 and CDR2: LNHDA and SQIVND (reference sequence). This CDR3 contains 16 residues. V was cut by 1 base and J by 5 bases, with 17 bases left in between. The CDR3 loop is CASSIVGTGRGTEAFF. The CDR3 DNA reads as TGTGCCAGTAGTATAGTGGGAACAGGGAGGGGGACTGAAGCTTTCTTT.

The chain links TRBV4-1 to TRBJ1-1; D may be TRBD1 (6 bases). CDR3 length equals 16 residues. Germline CDR1 reads MGHRA; CDR2 reads YSYEKL. Trimming took 3 bases from V and 1 from J, leaving 15 bases between them. CDR3 sequence: CASSHDTGRPNTEAFF. CDR3 nucleotides: TGCGCCAGCAGCCACGACACAGGGAGACCGAACACTGAAGCTTTCTTT.

The chain joins TRBV10-3 to TRBJ1-2; D gene unclear. The CDR3 contains 17 residues. CDR1 ENHRY and CDR2 SYGVKD come from the germline V gene. Deletions cut 4 bases from V and 2 bases from J, with 20 bases between. CDR3 amino acids: CAISAGSSDYLNYGYTF. As DNA, the CDR3 is TGTGCCATCAGTGCCGGGTCCAGCGACTATTTGAACTATGGCTACACCTTC.

This sequence joins TRBV7-2 and TRBJ1-5, with unresolved D. This CDR3 is 13 amino acids long. Germline V gene lookup returns CDR1 SGHTA and CDR2 FQGNSA. Trimming stripped 1 base from V and 3 bases from J, with 4 bases between. In nucleotides, the CDR3 is TGTGCCAGCAGCTTAGGGCTCAATCAGCCCCAGCATTTT. It encodes CASSLGLNQPQHF. The variable domain in full, with the rest retrieved from reference TRBV7-2 and TRBJ1-5, is GAGVSQSPSNKVTEKGKDVELRCDPISGHTALYWYRQSLGQGLEFLIYFQGNSAPDKSGLPSDRFSAERTGGSVSTLTIQRTQQEDSAVYLCASSLGLNQPQHFGDGTRLSIL.

This sequence joins TRBV4-3 and TRBJ1-6; TRBD1 is a possible D gene (6 bases). This CDR3 contains 15 residues. Germline values: CDR1 LGHNA, CDR2 YSLEER. V was shortened by 1 base and J by 10 bases, with 14 bases between the two germline ends. CDR3 in amino acids: CASSQGGTKISPLHF. CDR3 DNA: TGCGCCAGCAGCCAAGGTGGGACAAAGATCTCACCCCTCCACTTT.

This clone has only one observation. V and J are TRBV12-3 or TRBV12-4 and TRBJ2-7, with D possibly TRBD2 on 6 matching bases. The CDR3 consists of 12 residues. Trimming took 6 bases from V and 4 from J, leaving 10 bases between them. The DNA of the CDR3 is TGTGCCAGCAGGGAGGGAGTATACGAGCAGTACTTC. Protein product: CASREGVYEQYF.

CDR3 DNA sequence: TGTGCCAGCTCAACCGGGGATTCACCCCTCCACTTT. It is translated as CASSTGDSPLHF. The chain employs TRBV18 and TRBJ1-6; D is unresolved. The V and J ends lost 5 bases and 8 bases respectively, with 7 bases between them. Germline assignment: CDR1 KGHSH and CDR2 LQKENI. The CDR3 is 12 residues long.

V and J are TRBV9 and TRBJ2-7; 10 bases align to TRBD1. Trimming took 2 bases from V and 5 from J; bases not matched to a gene: 10. This CDR3 has 16 residues. Germline CDR1 and CDR2: SGDLS and YYNGEE. The CDR3 nucleotides are TGTGCCAGCAGCGTGACCCCGGGACAGGGGATCCACGAGCAGTACTTC. Amino acids: CASSVTPGQGIHEQYF.

V gene TRBV5-1 combines with J gene TRBJ2-7, with 8 bases matching TRBD2. The CDR3 is 17 amino acids. Germline V gene lookup returns CDR1 SGHRS and CDR2 YFSETQ. Unmatched junction bases numbered 12, after V lost 1 base and J lost 3 bases. CDR3 protein: CASSLPGISGTNYEQYF. CDR3 nucleotide sequence: TGCGCCAGCAGCTTGCCCGGGATTAGCGGGACTAACTACGAGCAGTACTTC.

This chain joins TRBV7-9 and TRBJ1-1; D remains unclear. Trimming took off 5 bases at V and 5 bases at J, with 9 bases between the two ends. Germline values: CDR1 SEHNR, CDR2 FQNEAQ (reference sequence). This CDR3 is 12 amino acids long. The CDR3 DNA is TGTGCCAGCAGCCCCCTAGGAACTGAAGCTTTCTTT. Translation gives CASSPLGTEAFF.

The V call is TRBV27, the J call TRBJ2-7; TRBD2 is a possible D gene (6 bases). Per the germline V gene, CDR1 is MNHEY and CDR2 is SMNVEV (reference sequence). The CDR3 extends over 13 amino acids. Deletions cut 4 bases from V and 3 bases from J, with 10 bases between. The CDR3 nucleotides read TGTGCCAGCAGTTCCCCCGGGGGCTACGAGCAGTACTTC. It specifies CASSSPGGYEQYF.

This rearrangement joins TRBV7-9 to TRBJ2-3; 10 positions match TRBD2. The V segment lost 3 bases and the J segment 5 bases; nucleotides outside the gene matches: 8. The CDR3 covers 16 residues. Germline assignment: CDR1 SEHNR and CDR2 FQNEAQ (reference sequence). The CDR3 DNA is TGTGCCAGCAGCTTTGGGACTAGCGTCATATTAGATACGCAGTATTTT. Protein: CASSFGTSVILDTQYF.

The J gene is TRBJ1-5, the V gene TRBV19, with 10 nucleotides matching TRBD1. The J segment lost 9 bases and the V segment lost 6 bases, leaving 8 bases of the junction unmatched. The V gene's germline CDR1 is LNHDA and CDR2 SQIVND (reference sequence). The CDR3 has 14 amino acids. The CDR3 sequence is CASRPGQGNGPQHF. The CDR3, as DNA: TGTGCCAGTAGGCCGGGACAGGGGAATGGGCCCCAGCATTTT.

CDR3 amino acids: CASSLAGTGTTEQYF. In DNA, the CDR3 is TGTGCCAGCAGCTTAGCTGGGACAGGGACGACGGAGCAGTACTTC. The rearrangement links TRBV11-2 to TRBJ2-7, with 9 bases lining up with TRBD1. Germline assignment: CDR1 SGHAT and CDR2 FQNNGV. With 1 base clipped from V and 7 bases from J, the junction kept 8 bases outside the gene matches. The CDR3 totals 15 residues. Combining the CDR3 with reference TRBV11-2 and TRBJ2-7 gives the whole variable domain EAGVAQSPRYKIIEKRQSVAFWCNPISGHATLYWYQQILGQGPKLLIQFQNNGVVDDSQLPKDRFSAERLKGVDSTLKIQPAKLEDSAVYLCASSLAGTGTTEQYFGPGTRLTVT.

The chain joins TRBV7-4 to TRBJ2-2; D is possibly TRBD2 (5 bases). Germline CDR1 reads SGHVT; CDR2 reads SQSDAQ. Trimming took off 4 bases at V and 0 bases at J, with 21 bases between the two ends. This CDR3 contains 19 residues. CDR3 residues: CASSSRRKRRLSNTGELFF. CDR3 nucleotide sequence: TGTGCCAGCAGCTCTCGGAGGAAGCGGAGATTGTCGAACACCGGGGAGCTGTTTTTT.